The T cell receptor beta chain under discussion was sequenced for a study of CD8 T cells in ankylosing spondylitis. This CDR3 has 18 residues. V lost 4 bases and J lost 3, with 22 bases in between. The germline CDR1 and CDR2 sequences are SGHDT and YYEEEE. In this sample, this clonotype turned up a few times. Scientists made TCR beta libraries using quantitative 5'-RACE with molecular barcodes. TCRdb reanalysed the 5' RACE reads using MiXCR and keeps one entry per CDR3 protein. Counted here are around 130,000 distinct CDR3 sequences, 7% to 10% occurring once; the ten biggest clones make up approximately 3.6%.

The chain uses TRBV5-6 and TRBJ2-2, with D possibly TRBD2 on 5 matching bases. This clonotype originated in a male donor with ankylosing spondylitis or in good health (not recorded which). Specimen: blood, either unsorted or a sorted T cell fraction (not recorded which). The CDR3 sequence: CASSLNLGGRSYTGELFF. For the CDR3, the DNA is TGTGCCAGCAGCCTGAACCTCGGCGGGCGGTCGTACACCGGGGAGCTGTTTTTT.